This T cell receptor beta chain was identified in a study of shared clonotypes between healthy human individuals. Repertoires were generated with immunoSEQ multiplex PCR, while TCRdb's copy carries only in-frame clones and drops some. The repertoire has approximately 620,000 clones, around 97% of them found once; the top ten carry about 0.057%. V was cut by 4 bases and J by 5 bases, with 10 bases left in between. CDR3 length: 12 amino acids. Per germline, CDR1 SGHRS and CDR2 YFSETQ. The TCR was taken from a woman in her thirties in good health. V is TRBV5-1 and J is TRBJ2-7; D is ambiguous. The source material was naive CD4+ T cells sorted from blood. Subset given: CD45RA+ positively selected. CDR3 nucleotides: TGCGCCAGCAGCCCTCAAACAGACGAGCAGTACTTC. It encodes CASSPQTDEQYF.